This TCR beta chain was sequenced for a study of blood T cell repertoires in COVID-19. Study summary: Sources were T cells, B-cell-depleted T cells, or PBMCs; the material itself was cDNA or gDNA.

Source study methods: Reference gene primer amplification gave estimated nucleated cell counts. Produced via immunoSEQ multiplex PCR; TCRdb's table is partial and in-frame only. D and trimming come from the DNA, and the V and J calls and clone size come from that table. The sample carries around 290,000 clones, roughly 90% recorded once. In germline, CDR1 is SGHTA, CDR2 FQGNSA. This CDR3 spans 16 amino acids. V was pared by 4 bases and J by 9 bases, with 13 bases of the junction left unmatched. Which cohort a participant joined came from the clinical history participants gave. Recovered Cohort 3 donors showed two negative PCRs, clearance, or symptom resolution.

Source material: PBMCs or T cells enriched from blood (not recorded which). This TCR derives from a woman younger than 45 who had recovered from COVID-19. This chain joins TRBV7-2 and TRBJ2-1, with TRBD2 matching 9 bases. The CDR3 region is CASSWDGAGGPSEQFF. The CDR3 DNA follows: TGTGCCAGCAGCTGGGACGGGGCGGGAGGGCCATCTGAGCAGTTCTTC. Combining the CDR3 with reference TRBV7-2 and TRBJ2-1 gives the whole variable domain GAGVSQSPSNKVTEKGKDVELRCDPISGHTALYWYRQSLGQGLEFLIYFQGNSAPDKSGLPSDRFSAERTGGSVSTLTIQRTQQEDSAVYLCASSWDGAGGPSEQFFGPGTRLTVL.